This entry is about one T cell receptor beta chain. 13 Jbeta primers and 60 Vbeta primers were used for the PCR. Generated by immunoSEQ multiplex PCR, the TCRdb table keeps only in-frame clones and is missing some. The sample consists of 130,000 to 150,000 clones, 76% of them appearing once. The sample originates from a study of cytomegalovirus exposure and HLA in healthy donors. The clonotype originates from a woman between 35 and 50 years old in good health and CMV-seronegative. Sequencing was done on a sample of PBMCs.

CDR3 DNA sequence: TGCGCCAGCAGCTTGGTAGGAGGACATGAAAAACTGTTTTTT. Protein sequence: CASSLVGGHEKLFF. The genes are TRBV5-1 and TRBJ1-4; D gene unclear. CDR3 length: 14 residues. The germline V gene has CDR1 SGHRS and CDR2 YFSETQ. V was cut by 0 bases and J by 6 bases, with 9 bases left in between.